This T cell receptor beta chain was captured in a study of graft-versus-host responses after intestinal transplantation. Study overall: Isolated intestinal, liver-intestinal, or multivisceral transplants had been given to the recipients. Anti-thymocyte globulin served as induction for all recipients, who then took tacrolimus and steroids for about 3 years. Study results and limitations: Elevated graft-versus-host to host-versus-graft clonal ratios in allografts were recorded for patients with graft-donor T cell macrochimerism.

The CDR3 spans 15 residues. The germline V gene has CDR1 SGHVS and CDR2 FNYEAQ. J was trimmed by 1 base and V by 1 base; bases with no gene match: 3. About this clone: Its target is unknown.

Data came from immunoSEQ multiplex PCR; TCRdb stores just in-frame clones and leaves some out. The sample contains about 93,000 clones, 85% to 95% of which appear only once. This clonotype originated in a human donor who received an intestinal transplant. The starting material was unstimulated CD8+ T cells sorted from spleen or lymph node cells, obtained before intestinal transplant. The chain recombines TRBV7-6 with TRBJ2-7; 8 bases line up with TRBD2. CDR3 in DNA: TGTGCCAGCAGCTTAGGCCTAGCGGGTTCCTACGAGCAGTACTTC. Its translation: CASSLGLAGSYEQYF.